Below are 11 T cell receptor beta chains sequenced from a single sample in a study of cytomegalovirus exposure and HLA in healthy donors. The PCR used 60 Vbeta and 13 Jbeta primers. Clones were sequenced by immunoSEQ multiplex PCR, and TCRdb holds only the in-frame ones, with some missing. The sample has over 150,000 clones, around 80% seen once; the top ten hold roughly 7.6%. Specimen: PBMCs. The origin of the receptors is a woman in her twenties or thirties in good health and CMV-seropositive.

V is TRBV9 and J is TRBJ2-4; unclear D gene. In germline, CDR1 is SGDLS, CDR2 YYNGEE. V was cut by 3 bases and J by 8 bases, with 15 bases left in between. The CDR3 sequence is 14 residues long. The CDR3 DNA is TGTGCCAGCAGCGCCGAACCTGCGGAGTACATTCAGTACTTC. Translating gives CASSAEPAEYIQYF.

This chain uses TRBV7-3 with TRBJ2-3, with 10 bases lining up with TRBD2. The CDR3 runs 16 residues. Germline CDR1 SGHTA, CDR2 FQGTGA. After removal of 4 bases from V and 4 bases from J, the junction contained 8 bases not matched to a gene. The CDR3 sequence: CASSSPLAGLSDTQYF. DNA for the CDR3: TGTGCCAGCAGCTCTCCACTAGCGGGGCTCTCAGATACGCAGTATTTT.

The chain carries TRBV27 and TRBJ1-6; a possible D gene is TRBD1 (6 bases). With 4 bases removed from V and 0 bases from J, the gap between germline ends came to 13 bases. CDR1 is MNHEY and CDR2 is SMNVEV in the germline V gene (reference sequence). This CDR3 contains 17 residues. The CDR3 coding sequence is TGTGCCAGCAGTTCGACAGGCGTTTACTCCTATAATTCACCCCTCCACTTT. This translates into CASSSTGVYSYNSPLHF.

This clone has only one observation. This chain uses TRBV9 with TRBJ1-1; 8 nucleotides line up with TRBD1. Germline loops: CDR1 SGDLS, CDR2 YYNGEE. V gave up 4 bases and J gave up 0 bases; unmatched junction bases: 5. This CDR3 is 15 amino acids long. CDR3 region: CASSPRTGMNTEAFF. DNA of the CDR3: TGTGCCAGCAGCCCGAGGACAGGGATGAACACTGAAGCTTTCTTT. Combining the CDR3 with reference TRBV9 and TRBJ1-1 gives the whole variable domain DSGVTQTPKHLITATGQRVTLRCSPRSGDLSVYWYQQSLDQGLQFLIQYYNGEERAKGNILERFSAQQFPDLHSELNLSSLELGDSALYFCASSPRTGMNTEAFFGQGTRLTVV.

J is TRBJ1-5 and V is TRBV4-2; 8 bases agree with TRBD1. CDR3 length: 17 amino acids. Unmatched junction bases numbered 6, after V lost 0 bases and J lost 2 bases. Germline V gene data show CDR1 as LGHNA and CDR2 as YNFKEQ. CDR3 nucleotides: TGTGCCAGCAGCCAAGACGCAGGGGGCAGGGGCAATCAGCCCCAGCATTTT. Translated, it gives CASSQDAGGRGNQPQHF.

This chain connects TRBV4-1 to TRBJ2-7; TRBD1 aligns across 7 bases. Germline CDR1 reads MGHRA; CDR2 reads YSYEKL. CDR3 length equals 15 residues. With 2 bases clipped from V and 0 bases from J, the junction kept 4 bases outside the gene matches. The DNA of the CDR3 is TGCGCCAGCAGCCAACAGGACAGGAGCTCCTACGAGCAGTACTTC. It translates to CASSQQDRSSYEQYF.

This clone was picked up a small number of times. The chain combines TRBV6-6 with TRBJ1-5; 11 bases are a match to TRBD1. CDR3 length equals 12 residues. V trimming: 3 bases; J trimming: 16 bases; junction bases outside the gene matches: 5. Germline-derived CDR1 and CDR2 are MNHNY and SVGAGI (reference sequence). The CDR3 reads CASSYEGQGEHF. The CDR3, as DNA: TGTGCCAGCAGTTATGAGGGACAGGGGGAACATTTT.

The CDR3, as DNA: TGTGCCAGCTCATCAAACCCCTCGCGGACAGGGGCCTACGAGCAGTACTTC. Residues: CASSSNPSRTGAYEQYF. V gene TRBV18 combines with J gene TRBJ2-7; 9 bases map to TRBD1. The trim removed 5 bases at V and 2 bases at J, leaving 13 bases unmatched. Germline CDR1 and CDR2: KGHSH and LQKENI. The CDR3 loop spans 17 amino acids.

The chain uses TRBV5-1 and TRBJ2-3, with 9 bases identical to TRBD2. V shed 4 bases, J shed 1 base, and the junction held 7 bases outside the gene matches. Germline CDR1 is SGHRS and CDR2 is YFSETQ. The CDR3 is 16 residues long. The CDR3 is CASSALLAGGTDTQYF. CDR3 bases: TGCGCCAGCAGCGCTCTCTTAGCGGGGGGCACAGATACGCAGTATTTT.

The chain couples TRBV6-6 to TRBJ1-6; no reliable D call. Germline CDR1 is MNHNY and CDR2 is SVGAGI (reference sequence). V was clipped by 7 bases and J by 8 bases, with 12 bases between them. This CDR3 is built from 13 residues. For the CDR3, the DNA is TGTGCCAGCAATGCCAGGTTCTATTCACCCCTCCACTTT. Its translation is CASNARFYSPLHF.

The chain joins TRBV5-1 to TRBJ1-6; D gene ambiguous. The ends were cut back, 0 bases at V and 7 bases at J, with 14 bases in the middle. In germline, CDR1 is SGHRS, CDR2 YFSETQ. This CDR3 has 16 amino acids. CDR3 bases: TGCGCCAGCAGCTTGGGGAGGGATTTTGCGAATTCACCCCTCCACTTT. It specifies CASSLGRDFANSPLHF.